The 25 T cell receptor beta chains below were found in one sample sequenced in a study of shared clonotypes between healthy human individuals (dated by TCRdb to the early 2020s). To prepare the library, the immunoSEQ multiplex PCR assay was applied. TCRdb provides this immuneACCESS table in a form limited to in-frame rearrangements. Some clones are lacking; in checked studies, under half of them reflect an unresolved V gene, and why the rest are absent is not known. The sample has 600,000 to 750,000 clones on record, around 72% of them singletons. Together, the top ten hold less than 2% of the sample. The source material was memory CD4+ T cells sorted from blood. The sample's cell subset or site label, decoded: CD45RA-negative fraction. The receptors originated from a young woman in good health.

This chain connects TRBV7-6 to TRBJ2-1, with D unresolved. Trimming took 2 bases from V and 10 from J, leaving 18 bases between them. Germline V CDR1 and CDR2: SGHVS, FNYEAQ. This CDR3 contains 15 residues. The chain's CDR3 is CASSLSNHRKVEQFF. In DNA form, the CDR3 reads TGTGCCAGCAGCTTAAGCAACCATAGAAAGGTAGAGCAGTTCTTC. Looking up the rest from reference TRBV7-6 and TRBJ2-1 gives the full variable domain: GAGVSQSPRYKVTKRGQDVALRCDPISGHVSLYWYRQALGQGPEFLTYFNYEAQQDKSGLPNDRFSAERPEGSISTLTIQRTEQRDSAMYRCASSLSNHRKVEQFFGPGTRLTVL.

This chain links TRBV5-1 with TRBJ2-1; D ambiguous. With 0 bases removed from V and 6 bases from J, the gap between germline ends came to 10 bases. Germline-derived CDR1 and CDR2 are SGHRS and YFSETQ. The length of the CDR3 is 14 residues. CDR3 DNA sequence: TGCGCCAGCAGCTTGGGGCAGGCCCGCAATGAGCAGTTCTTC. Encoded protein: CASSLGQARNEQFF.

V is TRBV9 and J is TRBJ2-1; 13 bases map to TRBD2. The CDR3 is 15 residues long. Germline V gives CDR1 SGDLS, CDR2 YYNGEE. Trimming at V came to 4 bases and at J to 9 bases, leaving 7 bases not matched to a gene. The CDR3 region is CASSPRTSGSAEQFF. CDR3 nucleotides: TGTGCCAGCAGCCCCCGGACTAGCGGGAGTGCTGAGCAGTTCTTC.

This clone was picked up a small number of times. The CDR3 is CASSRDRGFTEAFF. The DNA of the CDR3 is TGTGCCAGCTCCCGGGACAGGGGCTTCACTGAAGCTTTCTTT. The gene calls are TRBV25-1 and TRBJ1-1; 10 bases align to TRBD1. Trimming at V came to 8 bases and at J to 4 bases, leaving 7 bases not matched to a gene. This CDR3 spans 14 amino acids. In germline, CDR1 is MGHDK, CDR2 SYGVNS. Complete variable domain (other parts from reference TRBV25-1 and TRBJ1-1): EADIYQTPRYLVIGTGKKITLECSQTMGHDKMYWYQQDPGMELHLIHYSYGVNSTEKGDLSSESTVSRIRTEHFPLTLESARPSHTSQYLCASSRDRGFTEAFFGQGTRLTVV.

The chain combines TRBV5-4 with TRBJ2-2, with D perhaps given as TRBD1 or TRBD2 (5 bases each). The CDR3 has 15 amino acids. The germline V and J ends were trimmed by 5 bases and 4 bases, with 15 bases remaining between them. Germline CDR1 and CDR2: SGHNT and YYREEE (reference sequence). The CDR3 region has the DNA TGTGCCAGCAGATTTACTCCGGGACCCACCGGGGAGCTGTTTTTT. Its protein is CASRFTPGPTGELFF.

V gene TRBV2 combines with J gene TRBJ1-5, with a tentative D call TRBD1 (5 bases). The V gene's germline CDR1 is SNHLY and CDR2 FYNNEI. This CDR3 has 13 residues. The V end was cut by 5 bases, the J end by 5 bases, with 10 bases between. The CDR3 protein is CASSRDPHQPQHF. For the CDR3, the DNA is TGTGCCAGCAGTCGGGACCCTCATCAGCCCCAGCATTTT.

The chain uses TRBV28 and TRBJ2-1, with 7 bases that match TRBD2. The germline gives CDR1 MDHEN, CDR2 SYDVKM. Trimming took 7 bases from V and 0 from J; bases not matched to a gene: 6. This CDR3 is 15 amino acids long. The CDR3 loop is CASKPWDYSYNEQFF. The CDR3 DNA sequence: TGTGCCAGCAAGCCCTGGGACTACTCCTACAATGAGCAGTTCTTC. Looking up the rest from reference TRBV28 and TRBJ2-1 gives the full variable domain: DVKVTQSSRYLVKRTGEKVFLECVQDMDHENMFWYRQDPGLGLRLIYFSYDVKMKEKGDIPEGYSVSREKKERFSLILESASTNQTSMYLCASKPWDYSYNEQFFGPGTRLTVL.

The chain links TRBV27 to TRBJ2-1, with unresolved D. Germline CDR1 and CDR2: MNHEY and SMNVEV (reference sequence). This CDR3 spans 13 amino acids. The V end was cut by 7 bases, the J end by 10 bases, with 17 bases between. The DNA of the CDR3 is TGTGCCAGCAACCCCGGGCCCGGTAGAGAGCAGTTCTTC. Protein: CASNPGPGREQFF.

DNA for the CDR3: TGTGCCAGCAGCCCCACGGGGGGCCAGGGTCAGAATGAGCAGTTCTTC. It encodes CASSPTGGQGQNEQFF. The chain links TRBV7-2 to TRBJ2-1; D might be TRBD2 (7 bases). The CDR3 totals 16 residues. In germline, CDR1 is SGHTA, CDR2 FQGNSA. The V gene lost 5 bases and the J gene lost 7 bases, with 21 bases spanning the gap.

DNA for the CDR3: TGTGCCAGCAGCTCCCGGACTGGGGTTGTAGGGCAGTACTTC. It codes for CASSSRTGVVGQYF. The chain combines TRBV7-8 with TRBJ2-7; tentative D call: TRBD2 (5 bases). V dropped 4 bases and J dropped 9 bases, with 19 bases sitting between them. The CDR3 sequence is 14 residues long. Germline V gene lookup returns CDR1 SGHVS and CDR2 FQNEAQ.

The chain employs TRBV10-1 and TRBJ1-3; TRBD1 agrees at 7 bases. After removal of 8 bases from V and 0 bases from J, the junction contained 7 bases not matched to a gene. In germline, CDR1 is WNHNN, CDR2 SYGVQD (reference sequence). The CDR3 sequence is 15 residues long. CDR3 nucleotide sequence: TGCGCCAGCCGCCGGGACAGAAGCTCTGGAAACACCATATATTTT. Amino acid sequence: CASRRDRSSGNTIYF.

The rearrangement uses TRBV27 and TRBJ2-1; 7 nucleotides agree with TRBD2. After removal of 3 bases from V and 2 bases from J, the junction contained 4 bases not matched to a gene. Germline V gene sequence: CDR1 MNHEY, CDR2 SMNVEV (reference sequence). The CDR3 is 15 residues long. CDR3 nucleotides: TGTGCCAGCAGTTTTTGGGCGGGAGCCTACAATGAGCAGTTCTTC. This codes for CASSFWAGAYNEQFF.

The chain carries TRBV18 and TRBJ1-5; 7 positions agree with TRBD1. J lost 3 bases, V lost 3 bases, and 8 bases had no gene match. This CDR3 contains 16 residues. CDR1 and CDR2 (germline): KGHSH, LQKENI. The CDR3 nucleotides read TGTGCCAGCTCACCCGAGGTAGGGGGCCCCAATCAGCCCCAGCATTTT. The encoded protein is CASSPEVGGPNQPQHF.

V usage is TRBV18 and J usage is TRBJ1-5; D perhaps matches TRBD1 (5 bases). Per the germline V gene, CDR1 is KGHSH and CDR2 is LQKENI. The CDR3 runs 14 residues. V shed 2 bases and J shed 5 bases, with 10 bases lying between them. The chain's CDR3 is CASSPGGPDQPQHF. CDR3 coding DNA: TGTGCCAGCTCACCAGGGGGTCCCGATCAGCCCCAGCATTTT.

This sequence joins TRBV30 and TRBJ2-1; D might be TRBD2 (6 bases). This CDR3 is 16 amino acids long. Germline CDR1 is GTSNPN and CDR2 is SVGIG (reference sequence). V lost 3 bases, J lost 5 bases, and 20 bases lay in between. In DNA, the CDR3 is TGTGCCTGGAGCGGACTACGCTATCGGTTGCACAATGAGCAGTTCTTC. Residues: CAWSGLRYRLHNEQFF.

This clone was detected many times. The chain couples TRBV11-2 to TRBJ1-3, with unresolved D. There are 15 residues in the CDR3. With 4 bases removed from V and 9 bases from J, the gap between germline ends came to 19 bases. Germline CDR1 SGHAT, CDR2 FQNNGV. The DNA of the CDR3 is TGTGCCAGCAGCTCGCTTGACGCTGGCAGAGGCACCATATATTTT. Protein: CASSSLDAGRGTIYF.

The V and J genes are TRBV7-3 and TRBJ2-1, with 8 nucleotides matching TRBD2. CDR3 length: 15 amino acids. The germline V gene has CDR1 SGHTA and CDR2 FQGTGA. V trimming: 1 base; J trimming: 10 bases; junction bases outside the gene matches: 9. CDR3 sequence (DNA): TGTGCCAGCAGCTTAATTGTGGGACTAGTAGACGAGCAGTTCTTC. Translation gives CASSLIVGLVDEQFF.

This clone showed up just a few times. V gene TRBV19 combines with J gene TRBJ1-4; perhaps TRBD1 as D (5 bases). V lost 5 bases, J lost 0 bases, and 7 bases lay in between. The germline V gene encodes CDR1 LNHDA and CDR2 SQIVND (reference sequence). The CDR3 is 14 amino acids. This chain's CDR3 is CASSWGATNEKLFF. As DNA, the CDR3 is TGTGCCAGTAGTTGGGGGGCAACTAATGAAAAACTGTTTTTT.

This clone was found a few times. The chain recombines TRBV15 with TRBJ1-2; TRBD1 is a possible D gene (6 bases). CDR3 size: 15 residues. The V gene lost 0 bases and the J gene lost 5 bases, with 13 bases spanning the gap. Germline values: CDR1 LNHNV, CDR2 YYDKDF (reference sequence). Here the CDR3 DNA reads TGTGCCACCAGCAGAGATAAGGCAGGGGCATATGGCTACACCTTC. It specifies CATSRDKAGAYGYTF. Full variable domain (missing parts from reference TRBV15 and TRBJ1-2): DAMVIQNPRYQVTQFGKPVTLSCSQTLNHNVMYWYQQKSSQAPKLLFHYYDKDFNNEADTPDNFQSRRPNTSFCFLDIRSPGLGDTAMYLCATSRDKAGAYGYTFGSGTRLTVV.

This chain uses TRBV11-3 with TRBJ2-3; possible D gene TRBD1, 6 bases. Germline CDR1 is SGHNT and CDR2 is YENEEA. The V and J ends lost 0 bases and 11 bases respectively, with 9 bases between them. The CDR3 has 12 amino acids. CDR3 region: CASSLDRGQQYF. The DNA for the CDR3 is TGTGCCAGCAGCTTAGATCGGGGACAGCAGTATTTT.

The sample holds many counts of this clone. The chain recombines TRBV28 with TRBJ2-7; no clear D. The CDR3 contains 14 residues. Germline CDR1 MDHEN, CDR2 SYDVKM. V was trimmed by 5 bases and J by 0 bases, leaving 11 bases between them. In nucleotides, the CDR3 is TGTGCCAGCAGTAAACTTCGGAGCTCCTACGAGCAGTACTTC. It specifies CASSKLRSSYEQYF.

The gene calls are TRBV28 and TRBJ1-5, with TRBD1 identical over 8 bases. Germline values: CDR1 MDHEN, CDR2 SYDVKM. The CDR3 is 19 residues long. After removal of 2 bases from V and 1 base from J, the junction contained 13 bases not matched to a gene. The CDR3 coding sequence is TGTGCCAGCAGTTTAAGACGATTGGGCAGGGGGCAAAGCAATCAGCCCCAGCATTTT. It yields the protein CASSLRRLGRGQSNQPQHF.

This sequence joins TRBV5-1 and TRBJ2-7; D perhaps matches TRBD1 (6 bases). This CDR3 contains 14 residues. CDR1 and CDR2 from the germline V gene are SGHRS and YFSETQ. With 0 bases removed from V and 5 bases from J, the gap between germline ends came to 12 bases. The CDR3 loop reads CASSLDGRGDEQYF. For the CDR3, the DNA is TGCGCCAGCAGCTTGGACGGCAGGGGCGACGAGCAGTACTTC.

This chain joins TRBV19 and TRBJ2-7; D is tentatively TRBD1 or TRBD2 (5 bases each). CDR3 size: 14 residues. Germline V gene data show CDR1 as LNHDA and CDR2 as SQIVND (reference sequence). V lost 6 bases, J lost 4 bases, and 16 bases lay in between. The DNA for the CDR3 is TGTGCCAGTAGGTCCGGGACCACTGGATACGAGCAGTACTTC. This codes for CASRSGTTGYEQYF.

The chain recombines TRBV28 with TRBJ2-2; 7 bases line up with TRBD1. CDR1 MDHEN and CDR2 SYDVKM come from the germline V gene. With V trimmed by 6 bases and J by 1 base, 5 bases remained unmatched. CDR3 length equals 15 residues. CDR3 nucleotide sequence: TGTGCCAGCAGCCCAGGACAGGAGAACACCGGGGAGCTGTTTTTT. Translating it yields CASSPGQENTGELFF. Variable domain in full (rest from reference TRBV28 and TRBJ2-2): DVKVTQSSRYLVKRTGEKVFLECVQDMDHENMFWYRQDPGLGLRLIYFSYDVKMKEKGDIPEGYSVSREKKERFSLILESASTNQTSMYLCASSPGQENTGELFFGEGSRLTVL.